In this sample, the clone carrying this TCR beta chain turned up once. These data originate in a study of control samples from healthy donors and cancer patients. TCRdb's copy holds only in-frame clones and misses some; the assay was immunoSEQ multiplex PCR. The table lists 100,000 to 150,000 clones, nearly 90% of them singletons. The CDR3 sequence is 14 residues long. The J segment lost 1 base and the V segment lost 11 bases, leaving 7 bases of the junction unmatched. CDR1 and CDR2 from the germline V gene are LNHDA and SQIVND (reference sequence). The sequenced sample was PBMCs. This sequence originates from a man aged 45-65 years with head and neck cancer. The chain combines TRBV19 with TRBJ2-2; 7 nucleotides line up with TRBD2. The CDR3 is CAARPGGNTGELFF. The CDR3 nucleotides read TGTGCCGCGCGACCGGGGGGGAACACCGGGGAGCTGTTTTTT.